One T cell receptor (beta chain) is described in this entry. Its matching antigen is unknown. The data were obtained in a study of cytomegalovirus exposure and HLA in healthy donors. Regarding the study as a whole: High sensitivity and specificity were reportedly achieved when the classifier diagnosed cytomegalovirus status. Most TCR sequences were uncommon, yet certain public TCRs appeared in many donors.

Generated by immunoSEQ multiplex PCR, the TCRdb table keeps only in-frame clones and is missing some. The sample yields about 160,000 clones, approximately 96% seen once. Germline values: CDR1 MNHEY, CDR2 SMNVEV (reference sequence). The CDR3 loop spans 16 amino acids. V shed 7 bases, J shed 0 bases, and the junction held 6 bases outside the gene matches. This rearrangement joins TRBV27 to TRBJ1-6, with 7 bases matching TRBD1. This sequence was found in a young woman in good health and CMV-seronegative. Material for sequencing was PBMCs. CDR3 coding DNA: TGTGCCAGCACAAGACAGGGCCGCTCCTATAATTCACCCCTCCACTTT. It translates to CASTRQGRSYNSPLHF.